Below, one TCR beta chain is given with its context. The antigen remains unidentified. Profiling relied on immunoSEQ multiplex PCR, and the TCRdb table lists in-frame clones only, not all of them. The data hold some 400,000 clones, with around nine tenths observed a single time. These data come from a study of Ad26.COV2.S vaccination and SARS-CoV-2 variants. About the research overall: The authors gave Ad26.COV2.S intramuscularly, either once or twice 56 days apart. Study-level findings and limits: Spike-specific TCR breadth ran higher among vaccine recipients than placebo recipients.

Germline V lookup: CDR1 SQVTM, CDR2 ANQGSEA. This CDR3 has 14 amino acids. The V and J ends lost 5 bases and 11 bases, in that order; junction bases with no gene match: 14. Treatment: around 19 received Ad26.COV2.S at low or high dose, single or two shots; roughly five received placebo; per-sample allocation not given. Samples were taken on day 63 after the first vaccine or placebo injection. The study used a vaccine consisting of an Ad26 vector that expressed Wuhan-strain SARS-CoV-2 spike. Material: peripheral blood, obtained in a trial of Ad26.COV2.S vaccine versus placebo. This sequence originates from a person aged 18 to 59 who received the Ad26.COV2.S COVID-19 vaccine or a placebo. This chain connects TRBV29-1 to TRBJ1-1; 10 positions agree with TRBD1. CDR3: CSVLGGDRGDFAFF. The CDR3 nucleotides are TGCAGCGTTCTTGGGGGGGACAGGGGCGATTTTGCTTTCTTT.